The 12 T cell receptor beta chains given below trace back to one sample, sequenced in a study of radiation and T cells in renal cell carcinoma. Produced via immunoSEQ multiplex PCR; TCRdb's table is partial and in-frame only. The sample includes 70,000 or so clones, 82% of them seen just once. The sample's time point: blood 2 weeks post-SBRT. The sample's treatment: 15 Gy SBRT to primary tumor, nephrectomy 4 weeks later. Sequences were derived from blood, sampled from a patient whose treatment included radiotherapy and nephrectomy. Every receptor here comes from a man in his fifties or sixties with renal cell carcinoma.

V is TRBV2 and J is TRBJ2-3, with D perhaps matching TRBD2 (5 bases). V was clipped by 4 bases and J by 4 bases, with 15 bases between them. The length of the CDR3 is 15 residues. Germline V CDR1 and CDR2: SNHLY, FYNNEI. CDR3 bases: TGTGCCAGCAGTGCAAGAGGCGACGGGGCAGATACGCAGTATTTT. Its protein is CASSARGDGADTQYF. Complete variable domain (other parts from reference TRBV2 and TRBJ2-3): EPEVTQTPSHQVTQMGQEVILRCVPISNHLYFYWYRQILGQKVEFLVSFYNNEISEKSEIFDDQFSVERPDGSNFTLKIRSTKLEDSAMYFCASSARGDGADTQYFGPGTRLTVL.

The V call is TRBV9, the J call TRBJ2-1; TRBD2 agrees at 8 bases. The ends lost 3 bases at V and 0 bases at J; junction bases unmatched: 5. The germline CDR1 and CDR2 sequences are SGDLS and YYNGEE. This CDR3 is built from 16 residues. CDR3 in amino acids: CASSGSGRHSYNEQFF. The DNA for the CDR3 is TGTGCCAGCAGCGGAAGCGGGAGACACTCCTACAATGAGCAGTTCTTC.

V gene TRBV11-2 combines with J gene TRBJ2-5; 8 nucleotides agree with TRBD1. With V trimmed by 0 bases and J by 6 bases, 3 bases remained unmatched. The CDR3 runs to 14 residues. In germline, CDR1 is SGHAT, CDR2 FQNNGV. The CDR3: CASSLEGTGKTQYF. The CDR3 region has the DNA TGTGCCAGCAGCTTAGAGGGGACAGGAAAGACCCAGTACTTC.

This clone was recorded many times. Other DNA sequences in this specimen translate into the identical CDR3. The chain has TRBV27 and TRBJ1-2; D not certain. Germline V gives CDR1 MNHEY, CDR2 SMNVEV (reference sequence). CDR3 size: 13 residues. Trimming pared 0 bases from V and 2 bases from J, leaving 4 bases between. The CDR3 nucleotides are TGTGCCAGCAGTTTATCGGGGAACTATGGCTACACCTTC. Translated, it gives CASSLSGNYGYTF.

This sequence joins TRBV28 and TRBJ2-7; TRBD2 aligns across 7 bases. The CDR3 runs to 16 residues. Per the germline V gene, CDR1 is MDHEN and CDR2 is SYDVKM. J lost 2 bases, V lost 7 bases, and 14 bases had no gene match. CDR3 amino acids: CASNSLFGGSTYEQYF. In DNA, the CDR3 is TGTGCCAGCAACAGTTTATTCGGGGGGTCTACCTACGAGCAGTACTTC. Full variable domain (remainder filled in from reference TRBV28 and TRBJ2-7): DVKVTQSSRYLVKRTGEKVFLECVQDMDHENMFWYRQDPGLGLRLIYFSYDVKMKEKGDIPEGYSVSREKKERFSLILESASTNQTSMYLCASNSLFGGSTYEQYFGPGTRLTVT.

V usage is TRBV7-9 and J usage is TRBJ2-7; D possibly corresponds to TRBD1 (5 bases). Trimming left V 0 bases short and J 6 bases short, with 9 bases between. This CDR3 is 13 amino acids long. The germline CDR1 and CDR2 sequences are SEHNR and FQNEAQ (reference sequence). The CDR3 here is CASSLAGVGEQYF. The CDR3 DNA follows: TGTGCCAGCAGCTTAGCAGGGGTTGGCGAGCAGTACTTC.

Here the CDR3 reads CASSLGGVGNTIYF. In DNA form, the CDR3 reads TGCGCCAGCAGCTTGGGTGGGGTCGGAAACACCATATATTTT. The V and J genes are TRBV5-1 and TRBJ1-3; no reliable D call. Germline CDR1 is SGHRS and CDR2 is YFSETQ. Between the trimmed V and J ends, which lost 0 bases and 4 bases, there was a span of 8 bases. The CDR3 has 14 residues.

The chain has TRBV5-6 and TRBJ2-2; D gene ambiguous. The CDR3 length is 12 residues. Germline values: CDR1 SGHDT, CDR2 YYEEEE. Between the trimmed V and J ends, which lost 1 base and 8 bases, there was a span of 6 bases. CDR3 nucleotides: TGTGCCAGCAGCTTGAGGATTGGGGAGCTGTTTTTT. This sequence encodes CASSLRIGELFF.

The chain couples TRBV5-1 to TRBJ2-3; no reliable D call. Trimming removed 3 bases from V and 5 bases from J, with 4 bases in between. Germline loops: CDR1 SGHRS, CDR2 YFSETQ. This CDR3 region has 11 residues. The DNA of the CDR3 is TGCGCCAGCAGCTCCCGAGATACGCAGTATTTT. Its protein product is CASSSRDTQYF.

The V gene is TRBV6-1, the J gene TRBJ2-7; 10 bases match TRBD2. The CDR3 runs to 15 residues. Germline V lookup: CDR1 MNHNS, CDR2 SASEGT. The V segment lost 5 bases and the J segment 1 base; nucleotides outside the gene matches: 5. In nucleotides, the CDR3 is TGTGCCAGCAGTCCGTTTAGCGGGAGGTCCTACGAGCAGTACTTC. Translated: CASSPFSGRSYEQYF.

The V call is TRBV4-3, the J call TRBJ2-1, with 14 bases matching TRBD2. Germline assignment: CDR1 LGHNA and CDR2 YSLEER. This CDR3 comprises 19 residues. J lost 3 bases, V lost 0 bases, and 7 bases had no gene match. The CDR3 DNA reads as TGCGCCAGCAGCCAAGATCTAGGGGGACTAGCGGGAGACTACAATGAGCAGTTCTTC. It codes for CASSQDLGGLAGDYNEQFF.

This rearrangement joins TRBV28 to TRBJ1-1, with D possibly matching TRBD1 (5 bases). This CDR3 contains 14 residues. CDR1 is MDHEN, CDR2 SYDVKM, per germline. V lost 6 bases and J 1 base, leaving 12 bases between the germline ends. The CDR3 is CASRRLDRNTEAFF. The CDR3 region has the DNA TGTGCCAGCAGGCGCCTAGACAGGAACACTGAAGCTTTCTTT.